These 9 T cell receptor beta chains were all obtained from the same sample, sequenced in a study of T cell responses to AZD1222 COVID-19 vaccine (dated by TCRdb to the early 2020s). The sample's time point, from its label and the paper: baseline before first vaccination. Preparation of the library involved the immunoSEQ multiplex PCR assay. The immuneACCESS repertoire file appears here via TCRdb, limited to in-frame rearrangements. These files lack a portion of the clones; in checked studies, under half of the deficit traces to unresolved V genes, and the cause of the others is not known. The sample table records around 130,000 clones; about nine tenths of these occur just once. The ten most abundant clones make up about 1.5% of the sample. The material sequenced was peripheral blood, taken on day 0 of AZD1222 vaccination. All receptors derive from an adult in good health.

The chain recombines TRBV19 with TRBJ1-5; D uncertain. The germline CDR1 and CDR2 sequences are LNHDA and SQIVND (reference sequence). Trimming shortened V by 3 bases and J by 10 bases, and 10 bases separated the two germline ends. This CDR3 contains 12 residues. In DNA form, the CDR3 reads TGTGCCAGTAGTATCGGCCCCTCACCCCAGCATTTT. It codes for CASSIGPSPQHF.

The V and J genes are TRBV4-1 and TRBJ1-2; D is undetermined. This CDR3 has 17 residues. Germline V gene sequence: CDR1 MGHRA, CDR2 YSYEKL. V lost 3 bases and J lost 1, with 18 bases in between. The CDR3 nucleotides are TGCGCCAGCAGCCATAGTCCAGGAACTCGGGGTAACTATGGCTACACCTTC. It translates to CASSHSPGTRGNYGYTF.

The chain has TRBV6-6 and TRBJ2-3, with a possible D match to TRBD1 (6 bases). The germline V and J ends were trimmed by 2 bases and 2 bases, with 8 bases remaining between them. CDR1 and CDR2 from the germline V gene are MNHNY and SVGAGI (reference sequence). This CDR3 is 14 amino acids long. The CDR3 bases are TGTGCCAGCAGTTACGGACAGTACACAGATACGCAGTATTTT. Encoded protein: CASSYGQYTDTQYF.

The chain is built from TRBV2 and TRBJ1-2; D unclear. V dropped 3 bases and J dropped 6 bases, with 5 bases sitting between them. The CDR3 runs to 11 residues. Germline CDR1 and CDR2: SNHLY and FYNNEI. In nucleotides, the CDR3 is TGTGCCAGCAGTGAGGAGGATGGCTACACCTTC. Translating gives CASSEEDGYTF.

In its sample, this clone was seen once. The chain couples TRBV5-1 to TRBJ1-1, with D maybe TRBD1 (6 bases). The ends were cut back, 2 bases at V and 6 bases at J, with 8 bases in the middle. The germline V gene has CDR1 SGHRS and CDR2 YFSETQ. There are 12 residues in the CDR3. The CDR3 spells CASSFSGAEAFF. The CDR3, as DNA: TGCGCCAGCAGCTTTTCAGGGGCTGAAGCTTTCTTT.

This clone has only one observation. V is TRBV18 and J is TRBJ2-2, with TRBD2 identical over 9 bases. CDR1 KGHSH and CDR2 LQKENI come from the germline V gene. The CDR3 has 16 amino acids. J lost 6 bases, V lost 4 bases, and 9 bases had no gene match. This CDR3 reads CASSRASGDISGELFF. For the CDR3, the DNA is TGTGCCAGCTCACGGGCTAGCGGGGACATCTCCGGGGAGCTGTTTTTT.

J is TRBJ1-5 and V is TRBV7-6, with D possibly matching TRBD1 (5 bases). The germline V gene encodes CDR1 SGHVS and CDR2 FNYEAQ. V lost 5 bases and J 0 bases, leaving 11 bases between the germline ends. CDR3 length: 15 residues. CDR3 DNA: TGTGCCAGCAGCACTGACAGCTTTAGCAATCAGCCCCAGCATTTT. Translation gives CASSTDSFSNQPQHF.

The gene calls are TRBV6-6 and TRBJ2-7; TRBD2 matches at 7 bases. The CDR3 runs to 11 residues. V was pared by 5 bases and J by 9 bases, with 4 bases of the junction left unmatched. Germline-derived CDR1 and CDR2 are MNHNY and SVGAGI (reference sequence). In DNA form, the CDR3 reads TGTGCCAGCAGTCCCCCGGGGGGGCAGTACTTC. Translated: CASSPPGGQYF.

The V call is TRBV29-1, the J call TRBJ1-2; D ambiguous. Germline V CDR1 and CDR2: SQVTM, ANQGSEA. Trimming removed 2 bases from V and 4 bases from J, with 8 bases in between. CDR3 size: 12 residues. The CDR3 spells CSVERAGYGYTF. The CDR3, as DNA: TGCAGCGTTGAAAGGGCGGGCTATGGCTACACCTTC.